This is a list of T cell receptor beta chains from one sample in a study of T cell responses to AZD1222 COVID-19 vaccine. Data came from immunoSEQ multiplex PCR; TCRdb stores just in-frame clones and leaves some out. The sample holds about 84,000 clones, 70% to 90% seen once. Material: peripheral blood, obtained 28 days after the second AZD1222 dose. These TCRs come from an adult who received the AZD1222 COVID-19 vaccine. The CDR3 runs from the conserved cysteine through the conserved F or W. Fields, in order: CDR3 protein, CDR3 DNA, D gene, J gene, clone size, V gene. A D gene is named only where the DNA matches it firmly. Clone size appears in some rows only: once, few, many, or a class for an expanded clone.

CDR3: CASSLVKGTFTNEKLFF
DNA: TGTGCCAGCAGTTTAGTAAAGGGGACATTCACTAATGAAAAACTGTTTTTT
D: -
J: TRBJ1-4
size: -
V: TRBV28

CDR3: CASSYSTATNEKLFF
DNA: TGTGCCAGCAGTTACTCTACAGCAACTAATGAAAAACTGTTTTTT
D: -
J: TRBJ1-4
size: -
V: TRBV6-5

CDR3: CASRSTGGYEQYF
DNA: TGTGCCAGCAGATCGACAGGGGGCTACGAGCAGTACTTC
D: TRBD1
J: TRBJ2-7
size: -
V: TRBV7-9

CDR3: CASSLYAQSYEQYF
DNA: TGTGCCAGCAGCTTATATGCCCAGTCCTACGAGCAGTACTTC
D: -
J: TRBJ2-7
size: -
V: TRBV7-2

CDR3: CASSTGALYSGANVLTF
DNA: TGCGCCAGCAGCACAGGAGCCCTATACTCTGGGGCCAACGTCCTGACTTTC
D: -
J: TRBJ2-6
size: -
V: TRBV4-1

CDR3: CASRPPGLAGSTDTQYF
DNA: TGTGCCAGCAGACCTCCGGGACTAGCGGGGTCCACAGATACGCAGTATTTT
D: TRBD2
J: TRBJ2-3
size: once
V: TRBV5-4

CDR3: CASSHVGGAEQFF
DNA: TGTGCCAGCAGCCACGTCGGGGGAGCTGAGCAGTTCTTC
D: -
J: TRBJ2-1
size: -
V: TRBV12-3/TRBV12-4

CDR3: CASSSTSGAVDEQFF
DNA: TGTGCCAGCAGCTCAACTAGCGGGGCGGTGGATGAGCAGTTCTTC
D: TRBD2
J: TRBJ2-1
size: -
V: TRBV7-3

CDR3: CASSLDRVGEQFF
DNA: TGTGCCAGCAGCCTCGACAGGGTTGGTGAGCAGTTCTTC
D: TRBD1
J: TRBJ2-1
size: -
V: TRBV6-5

CDR3: CASNQREMDTGELFF
DNA: TGTGCCAGCAACCAGCGGGAGATGGACACCGGGGAGCTGTTTTTT
D: TRBD2
J: TRBJ2-2
size: -
V: TRBV5-6

CDR3: CASTAGLLRGELFF
DNA: TGTGCCAGCACTGCGGGACTACTCAGAGGGGAGCTGTTTTTT
D: TRBD2
J: TRBJ2-2
size: -
V: TRBV28

CDR3: CASSLWTVAGGQYF
DNA: TGCGCCAGCAGCCTTTGGACAGTCGCGGGGGGCCAGTACTTC
D: TRBD2
J: TRBJ2-5
size: -
V: TRBV4-3

CDR3: CASSYVGSRGYTF
DNA: TGTGCCAGCAGTTACGTGGGGTCCCGTGGCTACACCTTC
D: -
J: TRBJ1-2
size: -
V: TRBV6-2/TRBV6-3

CDR3: CASSDQGYEQYF
DNA: TGTGCCAGCAGTGACCAGGGCTACGAGCAGTACTTC
D: -
J: TRBJ2-7
size: -
V: TRBV4-2

CDR3: CASTPRSNQPQHF
DNA: TGTGCCAGCACCCCGAGGAGCAATCAGCCCCAGCATTTT
D: -
J: TRBJ1-5
size: -
V: TRBV12-3/TRBV12-4

CDR3: CASSPVGTVQETQYF
DNA: TGTGCTAGCAGCCCGGTAGGGACCGTCCAAGAGACCCAGTACTTC
D: -
J: TRBJ2-5
size: -
V: TRBV7-7

CDR3: CASSTSMTQETQYF
DNA: TGTGCCAGCAGCACCTCAATGACACAAGAGACCCAGTACTTC
D: -
J: TRBJ2-5
size: -
V: TRBV7-2

CDR3: CASSFDRGGQPQHF
DNA: TGCGCCAGCAGCTTTGACAGGGGTGGGCAGCCCCAGCATTTT
D: TRBD1
J: TRBJ1-5
size: -
V: TRBV5-1

CDR3: CASSPWVSGGPDEQYF
DNA: TGTGCCAGCAGCCCTTGGGTTAGCGGGGGGCCCGACGAGCAGTACTTC
D: TRBD2
J: TRBJ2-7
size: -
V: TRBV7-2

CDR3: CSVGRLQGTEQYF
DNA: TGCAGCGTTGGAAGATTGCAGGGAACCGAGCAGTACTTC
D: -
J: TRBJ2-7
size: -
V: TRBV29-1

CDR3: CASSHYGQGARNEQFF
DNA: TGTGCCAGCAGCCACTACGGACAGGGGGCAAGAAATGAGCAGTTCTTC
D: TRBD1
J: TRBJ2-1
size: -
V: TRBV14

CDR3: CASSLERRDEQFF
DNA: TGTGCCAGCAGTTTAGAACGACGGGATGAGCAGTTCTTC
D: -
J: TRBJ2-1
size: -
V: TRBV12-3/TRBV12-4

CDR3: CASSRAGQHYGYTF
DNA: TGTGCCAGCAGTCGTGCTGGACAACACTATGGCTACACCTTC
D: -
J: TRBJ1-2
size: -
V: TRBV6-2/TRBV6-3

CDR3: CASKGTGAKNIQYF
DNA: TGTGCCAGCAAGGGCACGGGAGCCAAAAACATTCAGTACTTC
D: -
J: TRBJ2-4
size: -
V: TRBV25-1

CDR3: CATLLSDSGNTIYF
DNA: TGTGCCACCCTCCTGTCCGACTCTGGAAACACCATATATTTT
D: -
J: TRBJ1-3
size: -
V: TRBV24-1

CDR3: CASRAAGGPQEQYF
DNA: TGTGCCAGCAGAGCAGCGGGAGGGCCTCAGGAGCAGTACTTC
D: TRBD2
J: TRBJ2-7
size: -
V: TRBV6-6

CDR3: CASSLGLAAGELFF
DNA: TGTGCCAGCAGTCTGGGACTAGCGGCCGGGGAGCTGTTTTTT
D: TRBD2
J: TRBJ2-2
size: -
V: TRBV6-6

CDR3: CASSVGRATTNEKLFF
DNA: TGTGCCAGCAGCGTCGGCCGGGCAACAACTAATGAAAAACTGTTTTTT
D: -
J: TRBJ1-4
size: -
V: TRBV9